The source of this T cell receptor (beta chain) is a study of identical twins. The CDR3 covers 16 residues. Germline lookup yields CDR1 MNHNS and CDR2 SASEGT. V dropped 2 bases and J dropped 6; count of bases not matched to a gene: 10. Template switching added a universal primer site; cDNA carried unique molecular identifiers. From the 5' RACE reads, TCRdb called clonotypes with MiXCR, one entry per CDR3 protein. The table records a few hundred thousand distinct CDR3 sequences, over 8.5% of them present only once. The same data also contributed to another study, on yellow fever vaccine responses in identical twins.

The TCR sequence derives from a woman between 18 and 29 years old in good health. The rearrangement uses TRBV6-1 and TRBJ2-5, with TRBD2 matching 9 bases. The sequenced material came from PBMCs. Written as DNA, the CDR3 is TGTGCCAGCAGTGAAAGCATAGCGGGGGCCGGAAAGACCCAGTACTTC. Translating gives CASSESIAGAGKTQYF.